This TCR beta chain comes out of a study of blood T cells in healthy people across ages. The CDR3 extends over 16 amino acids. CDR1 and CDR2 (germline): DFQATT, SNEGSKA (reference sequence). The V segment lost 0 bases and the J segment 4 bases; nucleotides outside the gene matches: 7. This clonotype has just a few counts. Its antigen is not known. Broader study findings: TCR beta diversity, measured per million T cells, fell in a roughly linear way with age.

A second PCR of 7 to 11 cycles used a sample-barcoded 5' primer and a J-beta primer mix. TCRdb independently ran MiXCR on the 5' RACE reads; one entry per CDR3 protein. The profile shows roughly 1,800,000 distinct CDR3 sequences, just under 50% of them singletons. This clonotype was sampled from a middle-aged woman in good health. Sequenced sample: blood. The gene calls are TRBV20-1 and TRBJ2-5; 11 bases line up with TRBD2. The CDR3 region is CSARDSGGAGRETQYF. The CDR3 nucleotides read TGCAGTGCTAGAGATAGCGGGGGGGCGGGAAGAGAGACCCAGTACTTC.